The rows below give T cell receptor beta chains drawn from one sample of a study of T-cell memory formation after mild COVID-19. MiXCR, applied by TCRdb to the 5' RACE reads, yields one record per CDR3 protein. Of hundreds of thousands of distinct CDR3 sequences in the sample, less than 25% were seen once. Sequencing input: PBMCs or a T cell subset sorted from them (not recorded which). Receptors originate from an adult woman who had mild COVID-19 (a few samples of this study predate the infection). Cell type and time point are not known. Each CDR3 is given with its conserved first and last residue. Each record gives: D gene, J gene, clone size, V gene, CDR3 DNA, CDR3 protein. D genes are given only for firm matches. Rows may omit the clone size; those that give it use once, few, many or a size class.

D: NA
J: TRBJ2-5
size: NA
V: TRBV5-1
DNA: TGCGCCAGCAGCGATCAGCGGCCGGGAGAGACCCAGTACTTC
CDR3: CASSDQRPGETQYF

D: TRBD2
J: TRBJ2-7
size: NA
V: TRBV6-5
DNA: TGTGCCAGCATCCCCGCGGGGGGATCTACTTACGAGCAGTACTTC
CDR3: CASIPAGGSTYEQYF

D: NA
J: TRBJ1-1
size: once
V: TRBV7-8
DNA: TGTGCCAGCAGCTCGGGACCCCGGCGAAGGAACACTGAAGCTTTCTTT
CDR3: CASSSGPRRRNTEAFF

D: NA
J: TRBJ2-1
size: NA
V: TRBV5-4
DNA: TGTGCCAGCAGCTCCCTTCGGGACCAGGAGTTCTTC
CDR3: CASSSLRDQEFF

D: NA
J: TRBJ2-5
size: NA
V: TRBV18
DNA: TGTGCCAGCTCCGGGGGTCGGGTGGAGACCCAGTACTTC
CDR3: CASSGGRVETQYF

D: TRBD1
J: TRBJ2-7
size: few
V: TRBV5-1
DNA: TGCGCCAGTAGACAGGGGTACTCCTACGAGCAGTACTTC
CDR3: CASRQGYSYEQYF

D: NA
J: TRBJ2-6
size: NA
V: TRBV6-5
DNA: TGTGCCAGCAGTTCCGGGAGCTCTGGGGCCAACGTCCTGACTTTC
CDR3: CASSSGSSGANVLTF

D: TRBD1
J: TRBJ2-7
size: NA
V: TRBV5-5
DNA: TGTGCCAGCAGCAGGAGCCGGGACAGCTCCTACGAGCAGTACTTC
CDR3: CASSRSRDSSYEQYF

D: NA
J: TRBJ1-4
size: NA
V: TRBV19
DNA: TGTGCCAGTAGCCAGGGTTCGGCTAATGAAAAACTGTTTTTT
CDR3: CASSQGSANEKLFF

D: NA
J: TRBJ2-5
size: NA
V: TRBV27
DNA: TGTGCCAGCAGTTCGGACAGAGCAAGGGGAGCGCTACAAGAGACCCAGTACTTC
CDR3: CASSSDRARGALQETQYF

D: TRBD2
J: TRBJ2-1
size: few
V: TRBV20-1
DNA: TGCAGTGCTAGACAAGCGGGAGTGGGGGGCGAGCAGTTCTTC
CDR3: CSARQAGVGGEQFF

D: TRBD2
J: TRBJ2-3
size: few
V: TRBV11-2
DNA: TGTGCCAGCAGCTTAGTGACTAGCGGGAAAGATACGCAGTATTTT
CDR3: CASSLVTSGKDTQYF

D: NA
J: TRBJ2-7
size: NA
V: TRBV5-1
DNA: TGCGCCAGCAGCATCGCTAGCCCCCAGACCCTCGAGCAGTACTTC
CDR3: CASSIASPQTLEQYF

D: NA
J: TRBJ2-1
size: few
V: TRBV29-1
DNA: TGCAGCGTTGATAAACAGGGTATCGGCAATGAGCAGTTCTTC
CDR3: CSVDKQGIGNEQFF

D: TRBD2
J: TRBJ2-1
size: NA
V: TRBV7-2
DNA: TGTGCCAGCAGCTTTGGGGCTAGCGGGAGATATGAGCAGTTCTTC
CDR3: CASSFGASGRYEQFF

D: TRBD1
J: TRBJ2-4
size: few
V: TRBV29-1
DNA: TGCAGCGTTGGCCCCGAGGGCAGGGGGCGCTCAACCAAAAACATTCAGTACTTC
CDR3: CSVGPEGRGRSTKNIQYF

D: TRBD1
J: TRBJ2-5
size: NA
V: TRBV20-1
DNA: TGCAGTGCGGGGGACAGGAACCAAGAGACCCAGTACTTC
CDR3: CSAGDRNQETQYF

D: TRBD2
J: TRBJ2-3
size: NA
V: TRBV5-1
DNA: TGCGCCAGCAGCTTTCAGCGGGGTACAGATACGCAGTATTTT
CDR3: CASSFQRGTDTQYF

D: TRBD2
J: TRBJ2-2
size: NA
V: TRBV13
DNA: TGTGCCAGCAGCTTAGTATCTAGCGGGAGAGTTGTCGGGGAGCTGTTTTTT
CDR3: CASSLVSSGRVVGELFF

D: TRBD2
J: TRBJ2-1
size: NA
V: TRBV12-3/TRBV12-4
DNA: TGTGCCAGCAGTTTACATAGCGGGGGGCATGAGCAGTTCTTC
CDR3: CASSLHSGGHEQFF

D: NA
J: TRBJ1-1
size: few
V: TRBV5-1
DNA: TGCGCCAGCAGTATGGGGTTGGGCACTGAAGCTTTCTTT
CDR3: CASSMGLGTEAFF

D: NA
J: TRBJ1-4
size: NA
V: TRBV6-2/TRBV6-3
DNA: TGTGCCAGCAGTTATCAGGACCGGAAAAAACTGTTTTTT
CDR3: CASSYQDRKKLFF

D: TRBD1
J: TRBJ2-2
size: NA
V: TRBV7-2
DNA: TGTGCCAGCAGCCCATCCGGGACAGGCAACACCGGGGAGCTGTTTTTT
CDR3: CASSPSGTGNTGELFF

D: NA
J: TRBJ2-4
size: few
V: TRBV4-3
DNA: TGCGCCAGCAGCCAAGATAGAACCAGTGGAAACATTCAGTACTTC
CDR3: CASSQDRTSGNIQYF

D: NA
J: TRBJ1-2
size: NA
V: TRBV10-3
DNA: TGTGCCATCACCTCCCGGGCGGGCGAGTGGGGCTACACCTTC
CDR3: CAITSRAGEWGYTF

D: TRBD2
J: TRBJ2-5
size: few
V: TRBV25-1
DNA: TGTGCCAGCAGTGAGTACCGGGACTACGAGACCCAGTACTTC
CDR3: CASSEYRDYETQYF

D: TRBD2
J: TRBJ2-7
size: NA
V: TRBV7-8
DNA: TGTGCCAGCAGCTTTTGGCCGGGACTAGCAGACGAGCAGTACTTC
CDR3: CASSFWPGLADEQYF

D: NA
J: TRBJ2-2
size: NA
V: TRBV5-6
DNA: TGTGCCAGCAGCTTGGCGCCGGGGGTCGCGAACACCGGGGAGCTGTTTTTT
CDR3: CASSLAPGVANTGELFF

D: TRBD1
J: TRBJ2-3
size: few
V: TRBV6-2/TRBV6-3
DNA: TGTGCCAGCAGTCCGGGACAGGGGGTCCCAGATACGCAGTATTTT
CDR3: CASSPGQGVPDTQYF

D: TRBD2
J: TRBJ2-7
size: NA
V: TRBV7-9
DNA: TGTGCCAGCAGCGCGGGACTAGCGGGTTCCCCGGCCTACGAGCAGTACTTC
CDR3: CASSAGLAGSPAYEQYF

D: TRBD2
J: TRBJ2-1
size: few
V: TRBV3-1
DNA: TGTGCCAGCAGCCGAATACTAGCGGGGATAAACAATGAGCAGTTCTTC
CDR3: CASSRILAGINNEQFF

D: NA
J: TRBJ2-1
size: few
V: TRBV18
DNA: TGTGCCAGCTCATACGGGACACTCTTCTCCTACAATGAGCAGTTCTTC
CDR3: CASSYGTLFSYNEQFF

D: TRBD2
J: TRBJ2-2
size: NA
V: TRBV6-2/TRBV6-3
DNA: TGTGCCAGCAGTTTTTGGACTAGCGGGAGGAAAACCGGGGAGCTGTTTTTT
CDR3: CASSFWTSGRKTGELFF

D: TRBD1
J: TRBJ2-1
size: NA
V: TRBV15
DNA: TGTGCCACCAGCAGACCAGGGGGAAGGGACAATGAGCAGTTCTTC
CDR3: CATSRPGGRDNEQFF

D: TRBD2
J: TRBJ2-1
size: few
V: TRBV19
DNA: TGTGCCAGTAGTATTACCCCGGGAGGGGGCAATGAGCAGTTCTTC
CDR3: CASSITPGGGNEQFF

D: NA
J: TRBJ2-1
size: NA
V: TRBV20-1
DNA: TGCAGTGCTAGTTTGGTCCGGGACTGGACCAATGAGCAGTTCTTC
CDR3: CSASLVRDWTNEQFF

D: TRBD2
J: TRBJ2-2
size: NA
V: TRBV11-3
DNA: TGTGCCAGCAGCTTAGGGTTAGGCGGGAGCCTGCAAACCGGGGAGCTGTTTTTT
CDR3: CASSLGLGGSLQTGELFF

D: NA
J: TRBJ2-7
size: NA
V: TRBV30
DNA: TGTGCCTGGAGATTCAGGAGGGAGCAGTACTTC
CDR3: CAWRFRREQYF

D: NA
J: TRBJ2-3
size: few
V: TRBV9
DNA: TGTGCCAGCAGCGTAGAGGCAGATTACACAGATACGCAGTATTTT
CDR3: CASSVEADYTDTQYF

D: NA
J: TRBJ2-2
size: NA
V: TRBV6-1
DNA: TGTGCCAGCAGGCGGCACTACATTAACACCGGGGAGCTGTTTTTT
CDR3: CASRRHYINTGELFF

D: NA
J: TRBJ2-3
size: few
V: TRBV7-9
DNA: TGTGCCAGCAGCTCCTCACGGCTTCGGGTAGGGGCCTACGACGATACGCAGTATTTT
CDR3: CASSSSRLRVGAYDDTQYF

D: NA
J: TRBJ1-3
size: NA
V: TRBV11-2
DNA: TGTGCCAGCAGCTTAGATCAGCGAGACACCATATATTTT
CDR3: CASSLDQRDTIYF

D: NA
J: TRBJ2-4
size: NA
V: TRBV5-5
DNA: TGTGCCAGCAGCTCTTCCAGGCGTACAGCCAAAAACATTCAGTACTTC
CDR3: CASSSSRRTAKNIQYF

D: NA
J: TRBJ1-1
size: many
V: TRBV12-3/TRBV12-4
DNA: TGTGCCAGCAGTTTAGCGGGGGTTGGGACTGAAGCTTTCTTT
CDR3: CASSLAGVGTEAFF

D: TRBD1
J: TRBJ2-7
size: NA
V: TRBV2
DNA: TGTGCCAGCAGGGAGACAGGGGGCGCGGTCTACGAGCAGTACTTC
CDR3: CASRETGGAVYEQYF